One sample yielded the 24 T cell receptor beta chains listed below, sequenced in a study of shared clonotypes between healthy human individuals. The repertoire was sequenced with immunoSEQ multiplex PCR; TCRdb's copy has only in-frame clones and lacks some. The sample lists around 88,000 clones; 60% to 70% were seen once. The specimen sequenced was memory CD8+ T cells sorted from blood. Subset given: CD45RO+ cells pooled with CCR7-negative TemRA cells. These TCRs come from a man aged 30-40 years in good health.

This chain uses TRBV14 with TRBJ2-7, with 15 positions matching TRBD2. Germline V gene data show CDR1 as SGHDN and CDR2 as FVKESK. Germline trimming cut 4 bases from V and 3 bases from J; bases unmatched to any gene: 22. The CDR3 consists of 22 residues. The CDR3 coding sequence is TGTGCCAGCAGCCGAGTCCCGGGACAGGGGCCGGGACTAGCGGGAGGACACTACGAGCAGTACTTC. Amino acids: CASSRVPGQGPGLAGGHYEQYF.

The gene calls are TRBV6-5 and TRBJ2-5; D may be TRBD1 or TRBD2 (7 bases each). The CDR3 consists of 16 residues. Trimming cost V 0 bases and J 5 bases, with 16 bases left between them. Germline-derived CDR1 and CDR2 are MNHEY and SVGAGI. The CDR3 bases are TGTGCCAGCAGTTACTCGCCTCGACAGGGAGGGGAGACCCAGTACTTC. This sequence encodes CASSYSPRQGGETQYF.

The chain uses TRBV6-6 and TRBJ2-5, with 10 bases fitting TRBD2. This CDR3 is 13 amino acids long. Germline-derived CDR1 and CDR2 are MNHNY and SVGAGI (reference sequence). The V and J ends lost 6 bases and 3 bases, in that order; junction bases with no gene match: 1. The CDR3 coding sequence is TGTGCCAGCAGAACTAGCGGGAAAGAGACCCAGTACTTC. It is translated as CASRTSGKETQYF.

The chain has TRBV7-9 and TRBJ2-2; TRBD2 matches at 8 bases. V was clipped by 5 bases and J by 4 bases; unmatched bases: 9. The CDR3 loop spans 16 amino acids. Germline V gene data show CDR1 as SEHNR and CDR2 as FQNEAQ (reference sequence). The CDR3, as DNA: TGTGCCAGCAGCGGTAGGGCGGGAGGATCCACCGGGGAGCTGTTTTTT. Amino acids: CASSGRAGGSTGELFF. Variable domain in full (rest from reference TRBV7-9 and TRBJ2-2): DTGVSQNPRHKITKRGQNVTFRCDPISEHNRLYWYRQTLGQGPEFLTYFQNEAQLEKSRLLSDRFSAERPKGSFSTLEIQRTEQGDSAMYLCASSGRAGGSTGELFFGEGSRLTVL.

At least ten counts were recorded for this clone. The rearrangement links TRBV12-5 to TRBJ2-3, with TRBD2 as a possible D gene (5 bases). V lost 2 bases and J 6 bases, leaving 18 bases between the germline ends. Germline V lookup: CDR1 LGHNT, CDR2 FRNRAP. The CDR3 runs 16 residues. The CDR3 sequence: CASGLYGNGYTDTQYF. In nucleotides, the CDR3 is TGTGCTAGTGGTTTGTACGGGAATGGGTACACGGATACGCAGTATTTT.

The chain is built from TRBV11-2 and TRBJ1-2; maybe TRBD1 (6 bases). In germline, CDR1 is SGHAT, CDR2 FQNNGV. The CDR3 consists of 12 residues. V gave up 1 base and J gave up 8 bases, with 8 bases separating them. Here the CDR3 DNA reads TGTGCCAGCAGCTTAGTCAGGGGAGGCTACACCTTC. It translates to CASSLVRGGYTF.

V usage is TRBV6-5 and J usage is TRBJ2-7; 11 positions match TRBD1. CDR1 and CDR2 from the germline V gene are MNHEY and SVGAGI. The length of the CDR3 is 14 residues. J lost 4 bases, V lost 6 bases, and 5 bases had no gene match. The CDR3 nucleotides are TGTGCCAGCAGCTCCGGACAGGGGGCTTACGAGCAGTACTTC. Translation: CASSSGQGAYEQYF.

In nucleotides, the CDR3 is TGCGCCAGCAGCCAAGCCCCCCCGTCAGGCAATCAGCCCCAGCATTTT. It translates to CASSQAPPSGNQPQHF. The V call is TRBV4-1, the J call TRBJ1-5; D gene ambiguous. There are 16 residues in the CDR3. V was shortened by 1 base and J by 2 bases, with 12 bases between the two germline ends. Germline assignment: CDR1 MGHRA and CDR2 YSYEKL.

This clone was counted ten times or more. The chain employs TRBV6-4 and TRBJ2-1, with a possible D match to TRBD2 (7 bases). The germline V gene has CDR1 MRHNA and CDR2 SNTAGT. The CDR3 is 16 amino acids. V was clipped by 4 bases and J by 3 bases, with 16 bases between them. The CDR3 spells CASSGASGRGYNEQFF. Written as DNA, the CDR3 is TGTGCCAGCAGTGGGGCTAGCGGCAGGGGCTACAATGAGCAGTTCTTC.

The chain is built from TRBV7-4 and TRBJ1-5, with 8 bases matching TRBD1. The CDR3 covers 16 residues. Germline assignment: CDR1 SGHVT and CDR2 SQSDAQ. The V segment lost 5 bases and the J segment 5 bases; nucleotides outside the gene matches: 11. The CDR3 reads CASSIDGQGGDQPQHF. The DNA of the CDR3 is TGTGCCAGCAGCATTGACGGACAGGGAGGGGATCAGCCCCAGCATTTT. The whole variable domain, remainder taken from reference TRBV7-4 and TRBJ1-5, is GAGVSQSPRYKVAKRGRDVALRCDSISGHVTLYWYRQTLGQGSEVLTYSQSDAQRDKSGRPSGRFSAERPERSVSTLKIQRTEQGDSAVYLCASSIDGQGGDQPQHFGDGTRLSIL.

CDR3 in amino acids: CASSPGSSYEQYF. The CDR3 nucleotides are TGCGCCAGCAGTCCAGGTTCCTCCTACGAGCAGTACTTC. The rearrangement uses TRBV4-3 and TRBJ2-7; D is unclear. Germline CDR1 and CDR2: LGHNA and YSLEER. The CDR3 loop spans 13 amino acids. The V and J ends lost 6 bases and 0 bases respectively, with 9 bases between them.

This rearrangement joins TRBV12-5 to TRBJ1-1; D is uncertain. The germline gives CDR1 LGHNT, CDR2 FRNRAP. V lost 1 base and J lost 0, with 3 bases in between. This CDR3 is built from 13 residues. The CDR3 protein is CASGLDMNTEAFF. The CDR3 bases are TGTGCTAGTGGTTTGGATATGAACACTGAAGCTTTCTTT.

The chain has TRBV28 and TRBJ2-5, with D hard to call. V was pared by 3 bases and J by 5 bases, with 7 bases between. CDR3 length equals 12 residues. The germline V gene encodes CDR1 MDHEN and CDR2 SYDVKM. In DNA, the CDR3 is TGTGCCAGCAGTTTGCCTTGGGAGACCCAGTACTTC. This gives the protein CASSLPWETQYF.

The chain employs TRBV19 and TRBJ1-2, with D possibly being TRBD1 (6 bases). There are 15 residues in the CDR3. The V and J ends lost 1 base and 6 bases respectively, with 15 bases between them. CDR1 and CDR2 (germline): LNHDA, SQIVND (reference sequence). Written as DNA, the CDR3 is TGTGCCAGTAGTATAGGTCGGGGCAGGGGAGATGGCTACACCTTC. Protein: CASSIGRGRGDGYTF. Full variable domain (remainder filled in from reference TRBV19 and TRBJ1-2): DGGITQSPKYLFRKEGQNVTLSCEQNLNHDAMYWYRQDPGQGLRLIYYSQIVNDFQKGDIAEGYSVSREKKESFPLTVTSAQKNPTAFYLCASSIGRGRGDGYTFGSGTRLTVV.

This clone was counted ten times or more. In DNA, the CDR3 is TGTGCCAGCAGTGAACCAGGGCTCGGCTATGGCTACACCTTC. Its protein is CASSEPGLGYGYTF. The chain is built from TRBV6-1 and TRBJ1-2; a possible D gene is TRBD1 (5 bases). This CDR3 spans 14 amino acids. Germline CDR1 is MNHNS and CDR2 is SASEGT. The V end was cut by 2 bases, the J end by 4 bases, with 11 bases between.

The rearrangement joins TRBV15 to TRBJ2-2; unclear D gene. The V and J ends lost 0 bases and 5 bases respectively, with 13 bases between them. Per the germline V gene, CDR1 is LNHNV and CDR2 is YYDKDF (reference sequence). The CDR3 is made up of 16 amino acids. The CDR3 here is CATSRDRILGTGELFF. Here the CDR3 DNA reads TGTGCCACCAGCAGAGATAGAATACTGGGGACCGGGGAGCTGTTTTTT. The full variable domain, in which reference TRBV15 and TRBJ2-2 provide the parts outside the CDR3, is DAMVIQNPRYQVTQFGKPVTLSCSQTLNHNVMYWYQQKSSQAPKLLFHYYDKDFNNEADTPDNFQSRRPNTSFCFLDIRSPGLGDTAMYLCATSRDRILGTGELFFGEGSRLTVL.

The J gene is TRBJ1-1, the V gene TRBV5-1, with 9 bases matching TRBD1. The germline V gene has CDR1 SGHRS and CDR2 YFSETQ. The J segment lost 1 base and the V segment lost 4 bases, leaving 8 bases of the junction unmatched. CDR3 length: 16 residues. CDR3 in DNA: TGCGCCAGCAGCACCGGGACAGGGACGGAGAACACTGAAGCTTTCTTT. It translates to CASSTGTGTENTEAFF.

This chain joins TRBV7-9 and TRBJ2-3; a possible D gene is TRBD1 (6 bases). Germline V gives CDR1 SEHNR, CDR2 FQNEAQ (reference sequence). This CDR3 is built from 16 residues. Trimming stripped 5 bases from V and 8 bases from J, with 23 bases between. CDR3 sequence (DNA): TGTGCCAGCAGCCTCTCGGACAGTGCTCTTTCGGGTACGCAGTATTTT. It specifies CASSLSDSALSGTQYF.

By proportion, this clone is medium-sized. V gene TRBV27 combines with J gene TRBJ1-2; unclear D gene. The CDR3 consists of 14 residues. Trimming stripped 5 bases from V and 0 bases from J, with 10 bases between. The germline CDR1 and CDR2 sequences are MNHEY and SMNVEV (reference sequence). The CDR3 sequence: CASSPSIPNYGYTF. DNA for the CDR3: TGTGCCAGCAGTCCTTCTATTCCTAACTATGGCTACACCTTC.

This clone was observed a handful of times. This chain links TRBV19 with TRBJ1-5; D gene unclear. The CDR3 consists of 13 residues. Germline assignment: CDR1 LNHDA and CDR2 SQIVND (reference sequence). Deletions cut 7 bases from V and 7 bases from J, with 14 bases between. The CDR3 DNA is TGTGCCAGTAATTCGGGAGTCCTGCAGCCCCAGCATTTT. Translating gives CASNSGVLQPQHF.

DNA of the CDR3: TGCGCCAGCAAGAGGGCTGGGGCGCCGTACAATGAGCAGTTCTTC. It is translated as CASKRAGAPYNEQFF. V is TRBV5-1 and J is TRBJ2-1; D may be TRBD1 or TRBD2 (5 bases each). CDR3 length: 15 residues. Germline CDR1 SGHRS, CDR2 YFSETQ. Trimming took off 6 bases at V and 4 bases at J, with 17 bases between the two ends.

The rearrangement uses TRBV2 and TRBJ2-7, with D maybe TRBD2 (5 bases). V was pared by 7 bases and J by 0 bases, with 22 bases between. The CDR3 runs to 17 residues. CDR1 and CDR2 from the germline V gene are SNHLY and FYNNEI. The CDR3 bases are TGTGCCAGCAACGGTTGGGTTCGGACTTCCCGCTCCTACGAGCAGTACTTC. It codes for CASNGWVRTSRSYEQYF.

This clone has only a few counts. The chain uses TRBV7-3 and TRBJ2-3, with D unclear. The CDR3 is 14 residues long. Germline loops: CDR1 SGHTA, CDR2 FQGTGA. V was clipped by 6 bases and J by 4 bases, with 14 bases between them. The CDR3 sequence: CASSSNLRADTQYF. CDR3 sequence (DNA): TGTGCCAGCAGTTCGAACTTAAGAGCAGATACGCAGTATTTT.

The chain couples TRBV7-9 to TRBJ2-5, with a possible D match to TRBD2 (6 bases). Between the trimmed V and J ends, which lost 4 bases and 5 bases, there was a span of 14 bases. The germline V gene encodes CDR1 SEHNR and CDR2 FQNEAQ (reference sequence). This CDR3 has 14 residues. The CDR3 here is CASSSLSGIETQYF. In nucleotides, the CDR3 is TGTGCCAGCAGCTCCCTTAGCGGTATTGAGACCCAGTACTTC.